This T cell receptor (beta chain) was recorded in a study of shared clonotypes between healthy human individuals. Profiling relied on immunoSEQ multiplex PCR, and the TCRdb table lists in-frame clones only, not all of them. The sample lists around 1.6 million clones, 95% to 99% occurring once. The CDR3 covers 15 residues. V was pared by 4 bases and J by 0 bases, with 2 bases of the junction left unmatched. The germline gives CDR1 SGHTS, CDR2 YDEGEE. Sequences were obtained from naive CD4+ T cells sorted from blood. Subset indicated: CD45RA+ positively selected. The chain recombines TRBV5-8 with TRBJ1-5; 9 bases map to TRBD1. This receptor was taken from a man younger than 40 in good health. In DNA form, the CDR3 reads TGTGCCAGCAGCGTGGACAGGGGTAGCAATCAGCCCCAGCATTTT. The encoded protein is CASSVDRGSNQPQHF.